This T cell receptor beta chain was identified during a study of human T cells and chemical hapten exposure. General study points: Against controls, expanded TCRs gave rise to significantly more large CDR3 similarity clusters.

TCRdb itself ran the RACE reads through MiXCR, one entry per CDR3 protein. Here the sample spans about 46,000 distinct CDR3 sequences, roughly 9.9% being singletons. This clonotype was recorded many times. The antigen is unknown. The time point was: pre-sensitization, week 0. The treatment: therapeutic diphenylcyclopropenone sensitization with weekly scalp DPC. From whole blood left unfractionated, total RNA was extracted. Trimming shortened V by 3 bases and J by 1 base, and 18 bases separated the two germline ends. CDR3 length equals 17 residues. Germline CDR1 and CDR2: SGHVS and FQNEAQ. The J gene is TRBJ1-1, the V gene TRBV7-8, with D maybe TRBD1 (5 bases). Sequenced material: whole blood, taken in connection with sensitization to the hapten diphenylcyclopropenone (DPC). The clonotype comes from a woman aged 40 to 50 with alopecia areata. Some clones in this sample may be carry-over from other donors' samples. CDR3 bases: TGTGCCAGCAGCTTTATATACAGGAAGCGAGAGAACACTGAAGCTTTCTTT. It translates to CASSFIYRKRENTEAFF. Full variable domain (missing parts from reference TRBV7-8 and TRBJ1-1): GAGVSQSPRYKVAKRGQDVALRCDPISGHVSLFWYQQALGQGPEFLTYFQNEAQLDKSGLPSDRFFAERPEGSVSTLKIQRTQQEDSAVYLCASSFIYRKRENTEAFFGQGTRLTVV.